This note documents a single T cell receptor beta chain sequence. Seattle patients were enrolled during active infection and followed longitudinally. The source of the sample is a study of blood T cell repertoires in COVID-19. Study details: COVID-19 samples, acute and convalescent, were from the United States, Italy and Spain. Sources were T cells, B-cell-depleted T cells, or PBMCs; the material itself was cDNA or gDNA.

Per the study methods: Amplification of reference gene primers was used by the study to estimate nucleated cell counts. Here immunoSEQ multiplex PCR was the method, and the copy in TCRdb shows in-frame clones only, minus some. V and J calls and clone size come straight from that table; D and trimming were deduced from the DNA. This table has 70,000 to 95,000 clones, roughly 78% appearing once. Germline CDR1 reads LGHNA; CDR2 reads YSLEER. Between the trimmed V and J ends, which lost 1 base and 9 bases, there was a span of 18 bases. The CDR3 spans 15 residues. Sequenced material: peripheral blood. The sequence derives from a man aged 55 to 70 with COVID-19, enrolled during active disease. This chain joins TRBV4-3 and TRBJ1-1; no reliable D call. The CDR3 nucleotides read TGCGCCAGCAGCCAAGCGAGCAGTACCTCGACTCAAGCTTTCTTT. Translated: CASSQASSTSTQAFF.